This T cell receptor (beta chain) was sequenced in a study of CD4 T cells in relation to SARS-CoV-2 and coronaviruses (dated by TCRdb to the early 2020s). Turning to the overall study: In the ViraFEST assay, PBMCs were cultured with antigen for 9 to 10 days, after which TCR beta CDR3s were sequenced to identify clonal expansions specific to the antigen. An HIV-1 Nef peptide pool or a culture without peptide was used as the negative reference condition. Patient-derived lymphoblastoid cell lines were used to map the HLA restriction of shared crossreactive spike epitopes. At the level of individual TCR clonotypes, the study measured memory CD4+ T cell crossreactivity between SARS-CoV-2 spike protein and common cold coronavirus spike proteins. Samples from a few pre-COVID donors and the naive versus memory experiments were sequenced with the Adaptive Biotechnologies TCR-sequencing kit; other data were Illumina-based. Expansion assays from other donors in the study were sequenced with a different, Illumina-based TCR-beta assay. Findings and caveats that apply to the study as a whole: The study was limited by small numbers of patients and tested TCRs. Because no donor provided both pre-pandemic and post-infection samples, tracing the source of pre-existing responses was limited. About 65% of donors had memory CD4+ clonotypes that crossrecognized SARS-CoV-2 and at least one common cold coronavirus spike. Because the crossreactivity analysis focused on spike protein, crossreactivity against other viral proteins was not assessed. Crossreactive clones showed significantly weaker SARS-CoV-2-driven expansion than monoreactive clones, consistent with antigenic imprinting.

A remark on this clone: No cognate antigen has been identified for it. No quality values exist for individual bases; no much larger clone is one base distant.

V lost 3 bases and J lost 4 bases; the stretch between them is 12 bases long. The CDR1 and CDR2 encoded by the germline V gene are MGHRA and YSYEKL. The CDR3 goes from the cysteine to the phenylalanine over 14 residues. Only the CDR3 DNA is retained, 42 bases long and in frame from the first base. Library method: the immunoSEQ multiplex PCR assay. The authors' pipeline ran thus. During preprocessing, nonproductive sequences were removed, along with CDR3s that did not begin with C, did not end with F or W, or were shorter than 7 amino acids. The MANAFEST web app was used to call antigen-specific clonotypes on the basis of expansion compared with the reference and with other culture wells. A clone was considered positive if the clone showed significant expansion compared with the reference culture in 2 of 3 replicate wells at an FDR below 0.05. To be called positive, a clone also had to show significant expansion compared with every other tandem well and an odds ratio greater than 5. Pairwise Levenshtein distance, computed with the stringdist R package after three terminal residues were trimmed from each end, was used as the measure of CDR3 homology. Here the immuneACCESS table is served through TCRdb, limited to in-frame sequences with V and J called. Missing clones are a known gap in these copies; in checked studies unresolved V genes cover under half, and the rest lacks a known reason. V and J calls and clone size are given by that table; D and trimming were obtained from the DNA. Within this sample are around 23,000 clones, with around 80% of them counted one time only. The ten largest clones add up to 9% to 15% of the sample.

CD4+ T cells from unexposed donors were collected before the COVID-19 pandemic (2011-2018). After more than nine days of culture, CD4+ T cells were isolated with the EasySep CD4+ T cell isolation kit. As cell number allowed, CD4+ T cells from unexposed donors were tested for reactivity to SARS-CoV-2 S and N and to four common cold coronavirus spike pools. About 1.8 million PBMCs per well were cultured in IMDM with approximately 5% human AB serum and roughly 10 IU/ml IL-2. Half of the culture medium was replaced with fresh IL-2-containing medium on days 3 and 7. Each peptide culture condition was generally run in triplicate replicate wells. Leukapheresis product for the unexposed donors was purchased commercially. Ficoll-Paque PLUS gradient centrifugation was used to isolate PBMCs from either whole blood or leukapheresis product. PBMCs were either cryopreserved at -140 degrees C or used fresh in the expansion assay. The QIAamp Micro DNA Kit was used to extract genomic DNA from the CD4+ T cells.

The sequencing input was CD4+ T cells from PBMCs, cultured in vitro. The V and J segments used are TRBV4-1 and TRBJ1-1; the D segment could be TRBD1, given 6 matching bases. The TCR sequence derives from a human donor in good health. In nucleotides, the sequence is TGCGCCAGCAGCCACGGACGGGGGCCCACTGAAGCTTTCTTT. Its translation is CASSHGRGPTEAFF.